Listed below are T cell receptor beta chains from one sample, sequenced in a study of beta chain features in type 1 diabetes. TCRdb keeps only in-frame clones here, not all; method: immunoSEQ multiplex PCR. The sample includes about 160,000 clones, about 10% seen only once; the top ten take 0.7%. Sequencing used central memory CD4+ T cells from blood. All receptors derive from a woman under 40 with type 1 diabetes. CDR3s include the opening cysteine and the closing phenylalanine or tryptophan. A D gene is named only where the DNA matches it firmly. Size values are once, few and many counts, or a class for expanded clones, and some rows have none.

clone size	D gene	V gene	J gene	CDR3 DNA	CDR3 protein
.	.	TRBV5-1	TRBJ1-1	TGCGCCAGCAGCGTGGCGGAGGACACTGAAGCTTTCTTT	CASSVAEDTEAFF
.	TRBD1	TRBV27	TRBJ1-2	TGTGCCAGCAGTTCCCCTGCCGGGACAGGGGCCTTTGGCTACACCTTC	CASSSPAGTGAFGYTF
.	.	TRBV29-1	TRBJ1-1	TGCAGCGTGACTGGGGCAGGGAACACTGAAGCTTTCTTT	CSVTGAGNTEAFF
once	TRBD1	TRBV30	TRBJ1-5	TGTGCCTGGAGAACGGGACAGCGACCATTTAGCAATCAGCCCCAGCATTTT	CAWRTGQRPFSNQPQHF
.	.	TRBV18	TRBJ2-5	TGTGCCAGCTCACCCCCATCGAGGGCGTTGGAGACCCAGTACTTC	CASSPPSRALETQYF
.	.	TRBV4-2	TRBJ1-2	TGTGCCAGCAGCCAACAACCGGGGTCGGGAAGAACCTACACCTTC	CASSQQPGSGRTYTF
.	TRBD1	TRBV28	TRBJ2-2	TGTGCCAGCAGCCGAAGACAGGGGTACACCGGGGAGCTGTTTTTT	CASSRRQGYTGELFF
.	TRBD1	TRBV5-1	TRBJ1-1	TGCGCCAGCAGCCGGGACAGGGGGATCACTGAAGCTTTCTTT	CASSRDRGITEAFF
.	.	TRBV29-1	TRBJ1-2	TGCAGCGCTGTACAGGGAGGGGATGGCTACACCTTC	CSAVQGGDGYTF
few	TRBD1	TRBV5-1	TRBJ1-1	TGCGCCAGCAGACCCAGGGGGGACACTGAAGCTTTCTTT	CASRPRGDTEAFF
.	.	TRBV11-2	TRBJ1-2	TGTGCCAGCAGCCCCACTCTCCAGGGTGGAGCTAACTATGGCTACACCTTC	CASSPTLQGGANYGYTF
once	.	TRBV7-8	TRBJ2-3	TGTGCCAGCAGCTTAGGGCGCTGGCGGGAAAGTCGACAGTCCAGTACGCAGTATTTT	CASSLGRWRESRQSSTQYF
few	.	TRBV14	TRBJ2-7	TGTGCCAGCAGCCAAGAACCTTCCAGGGGAGGGGCCTACGAGCAGTACTTC	CASSQEPSRGGAYEQYF
.	TRBD1	TRBV6-5	TRBJ2-2	TGTGCCAGCAAACAGGGGTGGGGGACCGGGGAGCTGTTTTTT	CASKQGWGTGELFF
.	TRBD2	TRBV5-6	TRBJ2-5	TGTGCCAGCAGCTTCCGGGGGGAAGAGACCCAGTACTTC	CASSFRGEETQYF
.	TRBD2	TRBV23-1	TRBJ2-2	TGCGCCAGCAGTCAAGGACTAGCGGGATTTTGGGACACCGGGGAGCTGTTTTTT	CASSQGLAGFWDTGELFF
few	.	TRBV27	TRBJ1-2	TGTGCCAGCAGCGGAGTTCCACCGCGTGGCTACACCTTC	CASSGVPPRGYTF
.	.	TRBV7-3	TRBJ2-2	TGTGCCAGCAGCCCACAGGGTCCCGGGGAGCTGTTTTTT	CASSPQGPGELFF
.	TRBD2	TRBV5-1	TRBJ2-1	TGCGCCAGCAGCTCGACTAGCGCCAATGAGCAGTTCTTC	CASSSTSANEQFF
.	TRBD1	TRBV11-3	TRBJ1-6	TGTGCCAGCAGCCGCGGGACAGGCATCTCACCCCTCCACTTT	CASSRGTGISPLHF
.	.	TRBV28	TRBJ1-2	TGTGCCAGCAGTTTGGGGGGGTACTATGGCTACACCTTC	CASSLGGYYGYTF
once	TRBD1	TRBV7-2	TRBJ2-7	TGTGCCAGCAGCGTCACCGGGACAGGTGGATACGAGCAGTACTTC	CASSVTGTGGYEQYF
.	TRBD2	TRBV7-2	TRBJ2-1	TGTGCCAGCAGCTCTAGCGGGAGTATATACAATGAGCAGTTCTTC	CASSSSGSIYNEQFF
few	.	TRBV28	TRBJ2-2	TGTGCCAGCTCCCACTCGAACACCGGGGAGCTGTTTTTT	CASSHSNTGELFF
.	TRBD1	TRBV6-6	TRBJ2-3	TGTGCCAGCAGTTACTCCCACAGGGGCGCCGGGGATACGCAGTATTTT	CASSYSHRGAGDTQYF
few	.	TRBV6-5	TRBJ2-7	TGTGCCAGCAGTCGGACAGTCTCCCACGAGCAGTACTTC	CASSRTVSHEQYF
few	.	TRBV6-6	TRBJ2-1	TGTGCCAGCAGTGTCGGAGGGCCGGGTTCTGGTGAGCAGTTCTTC	CASSVGGPGSGEQFF
.	.	TRBV5-1	TRBJ1-1	TGCGCCAGCAGCTTGGGACAGGATAACACTGAAGCTTTCTTT	CASSLGQDNTEAFF
.	TRBD1	TRBV28	TRBJ1-2	TGTGCCAGCAGTTTCATGGACAGGGGAGAGACCTTC	CASSFMDRGETF
.	TRBD1	TRBV19	TRBJ1-1	TGTGCCAGTAGAAGACAGGGCCTTAGGGATAACACTGAAGCTTTCTTT	CASRRQGLRDNTEAFF
.	TRBD1	TRBV27	TRBJ2-5	TGTGCCAGCAGTTTAGGAACCGGGACAGACTTCCAAGAGACCCAGTACTTC	CASSLGTGTDFQETQYF
few	TRBD2	TRBV7-2	TRBJ2-3	TGTGCCAGCAGCTCCCAGCGGGGTGCGGTTACGCAGTATTTT	CASSSQRGAVTQYF
few	TRBD2	TRBV5-4	TRBJ2-5	TGTGCCAGCAGCTCGACTAGCGGGTCTTTAGAGACCCAGTACTTC	CASSSTSGSLETQYF
.	.	TRBV11-2	TRBJ2-7	TGTGCCAGCAGCTTAGCTTCGGGAAACAACGAGCAGTACTTC	CASSLASGNNEQYF
few	.	TRBV4-1	TRBJ2-1	TGCGCCAGCAGCCGAGTCCAGACTCCTAGCTCCTACAATGAGCAGTTCTTC	CASSRVQTPSSYNEQFF
.	.	TRBV2	TRBJ2-3	TGTGCCAGCAGTGTTTCGGCGGTCACAGATACGCAGTATTTT	CASSVSAVTDTQYF
.	TRBD2	TRBV18	TRBJ2-3	TGTGCCAGCTCACCAAGGGTACTAGCGGAGGGAGGCACAGATACGCAGTATTTT	CASSPRVLAEGGTDTQYF
few	TRBD1	TRBV7-9	TRBJ2-7	TGTGCCAGCAGCCCGCGACAGGGGACCTACGAGCAGTACTTC	CASSPRQGTYEQYF
few	.	TRBV5-1	TRBJ2-3	TGCGCCAGCAGCCCCCGTCAGGTTAGAGATACGCAGTATTTT	CASSPRQVRDTQYF
.	TRBD1	TRBV19	TRBJ2-5	TGTGCCACGGCGGGACAGGGCCAAGAGACCCAGTACTTC	CATAGQGQETQYF
.	.	TRBV6-6	TRBJ2-1	TGTGCCAGCGGTTCGGGGTACAATGAGCAGTTCTTC	CASGSGYNEQFF
.	TRBD1	TRBV28	TRBJ2-7	TGTGCCAGCTTAAAGGGACAGGGCTCCTACGAGCAGTACTTC	CASLKGQGSYEQYF
few	TRBD1	TRBV7-9	TRBJ1-1	TGTGCCAGCAGCTCATGGGACAGATTGAACACTGAAGCTTTCTTT	CASSSWDRLNTEAFF
.	.	TRBV2	TRBJ2-3	TGTGCCAGCAGTGAGACAGGAATCACAGATACGCAGTATTTT	CASSETGITDTQYF
.	TRBD2	TRBV27	TRBJ2-1	TGTGCCAGCAGGCCTAGCGGGGTATACAATGAGCAGTTCTTC	CASRPSGVYNEQFF
.	TRBD2	TRBV5-4	TRBJ2-1	TGTGCCAGTTGGCCCGGGACTAGTGACTATGAGCAGTTCTTC	CASWPGTSDYEQFF
.	TRBD1	TRBV19	TRBJ1-2	TGTGCCAGCAGGACAGGGTTTGGTAACTATGGCTACACCTTC	CASRTGFGNYGYTF
few	TRBD1	TRBV27	TRBJ1-1	TGTGCCAGCATCCCCGCCTGGGGACAGGGGGTCATTGGGATTGAAGCTTTCTTT	CASIPAWGQGVIGIEAFF
few	.	TRBV28	TRBJ1-4	TGTGCCAGCAGTCTTATGGGGGGTGAAAAACTGTTTTTT	CASSLMGGEKLFF
.	.	TRBV7-3	TRBJ2-3	TGTGCCAGCAGAAAGTCCAGGAAGAGCACAGATACGCAGTATTTT	CASRKSRKSTDTQYF
few	.	TRBV5-4	TRBJ1-1	TGTGCCAGCTCAAGACAGAACACTGAAGCTTTCTTT	CASSRQNTEAFF
.	TRBD2	TRBV5-1	TRBJ2-1	TGCGCCAGCAGCCTGCGGGGGACCTACAATGAGCAGTTCTTC	CASSLRGTYNEQFF
.	TRBD2	TRBV30	TRBJ2-7	TGTGCCTGGAGACCTAGCGGGAGCTCCTACGAGCAGTACTTC	CAWRPSGSSYEQYF
.	.	TRBV7-3	TRBJ2-5	TGTGCCAGCAGCTTATCCGGTCGAGGGGAGACCCAGTACTTC	CASSLSGRGETQYF
few	.	TRBV12-5	TRBJ2-3	TGTGCTAGTGGTTCGAAGGCACCGGGGGATACGCAGTATTTT	CASGSKAPGDTQYF
few	TRBD2	TRBV29-1	TRBJ2-5	TGCAGCGTCTCACTAGCGGGAGTAGATAGCCAGACCCAGTACTTC	CSVSLAGVDSQTQYF
.	.	TRBV15	TRBJ1-2	TGTGCCACCAGCAGAGGAGGGCTCTATGGCTACACCTTC	CATSRGGLYGYTF
few	TRBD2	TRBV18	TRBJ2-7	TGTGCCAGCTCGCCTACTAGCGGGAGCTACGAGCAGTACTTC	CASSPTSGSYEQYF
few	.	TRBV5-1	TRBJ2-1	TGCGCCAGCAGCGGATACCAGGGGACCAATGAGCAGTTCTTC	CASSGYQGTNEQFF